The following is a T cell receptor (beta chain) sequence with its context. As yet, its antigen is unknown. These data are taken from a study of CD8 T cells in ankylosing spondylitis. Broader study findings: Disease-linked clones were found to be CD8+ and relatively rare in peripheral blood. Clones tied to disease were said to be significantly enriched in matched ankylosing spondylitis synovial fluid. Typical of ankylosing spondylitis blood, it appeared, was a TCR beta motif of 7 or 8 highly homologous variants.

TCRdb re-called the 5' RACE reads through MiXCR, storing one row per CDR3 protein. The sample consists of 750,000 to 850,000 distinct CDR3 sequences, 10% to 15% of them appearing once. The CDR3 runs to 15 residues. The germline CDR1 and CDR2 sequences are SGHTA and FQGTGA. V gave up 1 base and J gave up 4 bases, with 13 bases separating them. The rearrangement joins TRBV7-3 to TRBJ2-5; possible D gene TRBD1, 6 bases. The sequence derives from a male donor with ankylosing spondylitis. Sequencing used blood, either unsorted or a sorted T cell fraction (not recorded which). This CDR3 reads CASSLNQGQGETQYF. The DNA of the CDR3 is TGTGCCAGCAGCTTAAACCAGGGGCAGGGAGAGACCCAGTACTTC. Full variable domain (remainder filled in from reference TRBV7-3 and TRBJ2-5): GAGVSQTPSNKVTEKGKYVELRCDPISGHTALYWYRQSLGQGPEFLIYFQGTGAADDSGLPNDRFFAVRPEGSVSTLKIQRTERGDSAVYLCASSLNQGQGETQYFGPGTRLLVL.